Below, one T cell receptor beta chain is given with its context. The CDR3 contains 15 residues. The junction had 6 bases not matched to a gene; V was cut back by 6 bases and J by 1 base. CDR1 and CDR2 (germline): LNHDA, SQIVND (reference sequence). These data come from a study of blood T cell repertoires in COVID-19. The overall study: Acute and convalescent COVID-19 samples came from the United States, Italy and Spain. T cells, B-cell-depleted T cells, or PBMCs supplied cDNA or gDNA.

Original methodology: Estimates of nucleated cell counts were drawn from the amplification of reference gene primers. The data were produced by immunoSEQ multiplex PCR, yet TCRdb's version contains in-frame clones alone and is incomplete. That table is the source of V, J and clone size, and D and trimming were worked out from the DNA. This table holds roughly 190,000 clones, approximately 91% found once. The gene calls are TRBV19 and TRBJ1-1, with 9 bases fitting TRBD1. Material for sequencing was peripheral blood. The sequence was collected from a man aged 25-40 years with acute or convalescent COVID-19. The DNA of the CDR3 is TGTGCCAGTAGCAACAGGGGGCTGTCGAACACTGAAGCTTTCTTT. Translated, it gives CASSNRGLSNTEAFF.